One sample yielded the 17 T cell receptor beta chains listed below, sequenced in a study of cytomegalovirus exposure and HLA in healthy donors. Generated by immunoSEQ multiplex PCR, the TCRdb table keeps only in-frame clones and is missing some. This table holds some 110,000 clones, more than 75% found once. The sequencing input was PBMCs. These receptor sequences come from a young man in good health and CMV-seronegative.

For the CDR3, the DNA is TGTGCTAGTGGTTTTGGGAATCCAGGGGTAGGCTCCTACAATGAGCAGTTCTTC. Its translation is CASGFGNPGVGSYNEQFF. V and J are TRBV12-5 and TRBJ2-1; D perhaps matches TRBD1 (6 bases). V lost 3 bases and J 0 bases, leaving 18 bases between the germline ends. The CDR3 loop spans 18 amino acids. Germline V gene sequence: CDR1 LGHNT, CDR2 FRNRAP.

The CDR3 reads CAISETSGDYNEQFF. As DNA, the CDR3 is TGTGCCATCAGTGAGACTAGCGGGGACTACAATGAGCAGTTCTTC. The genes are TRBV10-3 and TRBJ2-1; 10 bases agree with TRBD2. The CDR3 length is 15 residues. The trim removed 2 bases at V and 3 bases at J, leaving 1 base unmatched. Per germline, CDR1 ENHRY and CDR2 SYGVKD.

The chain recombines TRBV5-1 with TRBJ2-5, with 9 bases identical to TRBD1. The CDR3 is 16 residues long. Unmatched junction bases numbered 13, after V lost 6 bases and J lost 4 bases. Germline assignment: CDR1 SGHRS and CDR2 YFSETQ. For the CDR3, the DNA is TGCGCCAGCAAACTGCGGGGGACAGGGAGTAGAGAGACCCAGTACTTC. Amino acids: CASKLRGTGSRETQYF.

This CDR3 is CASSVSLANTGELFF. CDR3 DNA: TGTGCCAGCAGCGTATCACTCGCGAACACCGGGGAGCTGTTTTTT. The chain joins TRBV9 to TRBJ2-2, with unresolved D. V was clipped by 1 base and J by 0 bases, with 7 bases between them. Germline assignment: CDR1 SGDLS and CDR2 YYNGEE. The CDR3 is 15 residues long.

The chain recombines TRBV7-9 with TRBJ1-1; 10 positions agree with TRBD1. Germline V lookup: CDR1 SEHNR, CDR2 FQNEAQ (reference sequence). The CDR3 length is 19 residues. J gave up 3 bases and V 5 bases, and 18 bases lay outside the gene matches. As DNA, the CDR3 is TGTGCCAGCAGCCCCCGGGGGGACAGGGGTGTGATGAGGGACACTGAAGCTTTCTTT. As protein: CASSPRGDRGVMRDTEAFF.

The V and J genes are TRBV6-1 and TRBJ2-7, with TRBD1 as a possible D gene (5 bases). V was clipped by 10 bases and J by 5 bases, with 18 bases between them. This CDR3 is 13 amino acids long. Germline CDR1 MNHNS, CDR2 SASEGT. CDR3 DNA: TGTGCCACCCGTGGGGCCCCCATCCACGAGCAGTACTTC. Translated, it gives CATRGAPIHEQYF.

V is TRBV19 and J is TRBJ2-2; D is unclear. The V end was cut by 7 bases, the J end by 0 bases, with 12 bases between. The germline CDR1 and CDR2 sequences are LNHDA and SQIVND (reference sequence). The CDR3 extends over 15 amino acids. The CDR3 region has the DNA TGTGCCAGTACTGGTCGGCAGGCGAACACCGGGGAGCTGTTTTTT. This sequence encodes CASTGRQANTGELFF.

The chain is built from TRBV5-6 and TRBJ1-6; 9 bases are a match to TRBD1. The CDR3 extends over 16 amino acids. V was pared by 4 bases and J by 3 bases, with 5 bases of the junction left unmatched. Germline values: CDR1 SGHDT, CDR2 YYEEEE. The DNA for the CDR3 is TGTGCCAGCAGCCCGGGACAGGGATACTATAATTCACCCCTCCACTTT. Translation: CASSPGQGYYNSPLHF.

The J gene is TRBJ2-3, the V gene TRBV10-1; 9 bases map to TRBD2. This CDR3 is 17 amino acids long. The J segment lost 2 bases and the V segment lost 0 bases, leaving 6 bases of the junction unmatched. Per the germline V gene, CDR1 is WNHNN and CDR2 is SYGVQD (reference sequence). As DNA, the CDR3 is TGCGCCAGCAGTGAGTCGCGGGCTAGCGGGGCCACAGATACGCAGTATTTT. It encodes CASSESRASGATDTQYF.

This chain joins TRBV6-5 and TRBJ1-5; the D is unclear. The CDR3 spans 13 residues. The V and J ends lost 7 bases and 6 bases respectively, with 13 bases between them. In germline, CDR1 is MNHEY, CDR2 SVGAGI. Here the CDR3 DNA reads TGTGCCAGCACCCAGTGGTCGGGTCAGCCCCAGCATTTT. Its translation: CASTQWSGQPQHF.

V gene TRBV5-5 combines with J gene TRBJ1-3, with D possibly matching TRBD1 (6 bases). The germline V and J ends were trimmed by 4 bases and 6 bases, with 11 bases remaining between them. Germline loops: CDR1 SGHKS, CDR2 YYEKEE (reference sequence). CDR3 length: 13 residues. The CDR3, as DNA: TGTGCCAGCAGCCAGGGGAACGTAAACACCATATATTTT. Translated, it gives CASSQGNVNTIYF.

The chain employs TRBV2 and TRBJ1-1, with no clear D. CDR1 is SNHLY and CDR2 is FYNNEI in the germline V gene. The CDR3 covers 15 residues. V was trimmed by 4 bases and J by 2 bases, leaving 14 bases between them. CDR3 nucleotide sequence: TGTGCCAGCAGTGGAAGAGGGAGGGTTAACACTGAAGCTTTCTTT. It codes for CASSGRGRVNTEAFF.

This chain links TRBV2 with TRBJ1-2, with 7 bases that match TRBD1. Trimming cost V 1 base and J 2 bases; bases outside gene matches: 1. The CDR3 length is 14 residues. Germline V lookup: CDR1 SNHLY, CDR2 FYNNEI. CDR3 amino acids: CASSEGGGNYGYTF. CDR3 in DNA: TGTGCCAGCAGTGAAGGAGGGGGCAACTATGGCTACACCTTC.

The CDR3 here is CASSPAASGFETQYF. The CDR3 region has the DNA TGCGCCAGCAGCCCGGCGGCTAGCGGTTTTGAGACCCAGTACTTC. The rearrangement links TRBV4-1 to TRBJ2-5; TRBD2 matches at 7 bases. The CDR3 consists of 15 residues. Germline V lookup: CDR1 MGHRA, CDR2 YSYEKL. With V trimmed by 4 bases and J by 5 bases, 10 bases remained unmatched.

CDR3 in DNA: TGTGCCAGCAAAGCCAAGGTTAGCGGGATGACCGAGCAGTACTTC. Amino acid sequence: CASKAKVSGMTEQYF. The chain employs TRBV6-1 and TRBJ2-7; 8 positions match TRBD2. The CDR3 has 15 amino acids. Germline lookup yields CDR1 MNHNS and CDR2 SASEGT. Trimming took 7 bases from V and 6 from J; bases not matched to a gene: 14.

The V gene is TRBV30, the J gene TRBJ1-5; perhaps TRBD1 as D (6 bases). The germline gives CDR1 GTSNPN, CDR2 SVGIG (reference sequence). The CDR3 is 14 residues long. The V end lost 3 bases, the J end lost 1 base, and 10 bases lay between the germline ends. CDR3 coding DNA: TGTGCCTGGAGCACAGGGAGAAGCAATCAGCCCCAGCATTTT. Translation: CAWSTGRSNQPQHF.

As DNA, the CDR3 is TGTGCCAGCAGCCGGCCCGGGACTAGCGGGATCAATGAGCAGTTCTTC. Amino acids: CASSRPGTSGINEQFF. The chain joins TRBV4-2 to TRBJ2-1; 13 bases line up with TRBD2. With V trimmed by 4 bases and J by 6 bases, 6 bases remained unmatched. Germline CDR1 LGHNA, CDR2 YNFKEQ. This CDR3 has 16 residues.